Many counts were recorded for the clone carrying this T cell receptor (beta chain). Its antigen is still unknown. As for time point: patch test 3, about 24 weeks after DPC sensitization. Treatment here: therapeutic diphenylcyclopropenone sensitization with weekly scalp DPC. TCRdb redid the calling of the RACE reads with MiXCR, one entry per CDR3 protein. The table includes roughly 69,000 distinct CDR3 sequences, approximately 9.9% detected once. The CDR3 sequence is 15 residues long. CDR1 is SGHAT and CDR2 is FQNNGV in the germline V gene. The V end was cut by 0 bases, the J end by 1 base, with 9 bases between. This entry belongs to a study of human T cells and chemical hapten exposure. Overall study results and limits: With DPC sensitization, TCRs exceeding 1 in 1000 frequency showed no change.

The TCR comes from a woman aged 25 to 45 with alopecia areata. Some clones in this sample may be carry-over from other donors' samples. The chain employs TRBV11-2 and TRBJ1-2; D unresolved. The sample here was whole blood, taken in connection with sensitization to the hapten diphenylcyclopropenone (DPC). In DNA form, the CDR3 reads TGTGCCAGCAGCTTAGACCCGATCTATAACTATGGCTACACCTTC. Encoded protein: CASSLDPIYNYGYTF.